This T cell receptor (beta chain) comes out of a study of blood T cell repertoires in COVID-19. About the study: The study drew acute and convalescent COVID-19 samples from the United States, Italy and Spain.

The protocol was immunoSEQ multiplex PCR, while the TCRdb copy is restricted to in-frame clones and leaves out a portion. Of roughly 70,000 clones in the sample, around 92% were seen once. Input material: peripheral blood. The TCR comes from a human donor with active COVID-19. The donor label of this sample is uncertain.

The CDR3 spells CASSVGAGDEQFF. As DNA, the CDR3 is TGCGCCAGCAGTGTAGGGGCAGGGGATGAGCAGTTCTTC. V is TRBV10-1 and J is TRBJ2-1, with a tentative D call TRBD1 (6 bases). This CDR3 is built from 13 residues. Per the germline V gene, CDR1 is WNHNN and CDR2 is SYGVQD (reference sequence). Trimming removed 4 bases at V and 8 bases at J, with 12 bases between.